This T cell receptor beta chain was captured in a study of CD8 T cells in Susac syndrome. Germline V gene data show CDR1 as SEHNR and CDR2 as FQNEAQ (reference sequence). The CDR3 has 13 amino acids. Trimming shortened V by 5 bases and J by 1 base, and 8 bases separated the two germline ends. A quantity of about 0.5 to 1 ug RNA underwent reverse transcription using random hexamers. Using its own MiXCR run on the immunoSEQ multiplex PCR reads, TCRdb lists one record per CDR3 protein. The sample has 200,000 to 250,000 distinct CDR3 sequences, approximately 94% seen once; the top ten hold over 0.15%. Sequencing was carried out using CD4+ T cells from PBMCs. The chain employs TRBV7-9 and TRBJ1-1, with unresolved D. The clonotype comes from a human donor with Susac syndrome. The CDR3, as DNA: TGTGCCAGCAGCCCTGTGGGGAACACTGAAGCTTTCTTT. As protein: CASSPVGNTEAFF.